This TCR beta chain was found in a study of shared clonotypes between healthy human individuals (dated by TCRdb to the early 2020s). In the study overall: Three men and a couple of women, aged 18 to 49 years, made up the cohort. The study deeply sequenced blood TCR repertoires of five healthy adults to estimate repertoire size and the extent of clonotype sharing between individuals. To increase sequencing depth and limit assay-specific biases, TCR repertoire library preparation and sequencing were carried out by different laboratories using diverse techniques. Between about 0.94 and 10 billion PBMCs per donor were obtained by leukapheresis.

Overall results and qualifications from the work: Because the study included only a small number of donors, the genetic and exposure-history diversity represented was limited. Pairwise subsampling led to the expectation that sequencing depth would affect the degree of clonotype sharing among donors. Sampling was restricted to blood, and TCR repertoires in tissues likely differ from the TCR repertoires found in blood.

About this clone: Its cognate antigen has yet to be identified. It has no much larger one-base neighbor in the sample; base qualities were not kept.

TCR CDR3 regions were amplified from genomic DNA by multiplex PCR using the deep immunoSEQ assay. Genomic DNA extracted from each cell subset was distributed evenly over all wells of several immunoSEQ 96-well plates, and each plate served as one replicate. For unsorted PBMC, around 330 ng genomic DNA, equal to roughly 32,000 T cell genomes, was loaded into each replicate PCR. Ten immunoSEQ deep assay plates were used to sequence the unsorted PBMC genomic DNA. Purified libraries were measured with a Qubit 3.0 fluorometer, size-checked on a Bioanalyzer 2100, and measured again with the KAPA Library Quantification kit. Every immunoSEQ 96-well plate was sequenced on a separate single-read 150-cycle Illumina NextSeq 550 flow cell. In the source study's methods: The immunoSEQ output contained only junctional sequences without quality scores, so filtering could not match that applied to full-length reads. To assign V/J genes and CDR3, sequences were annotated against IMGT germline references using PyIR, a Python wrapper for IgBLAST v1.9. Any read was removed if the V/J assignment was weak (E-value above 1e-6), the CDR3 was missing, or the read contained stop codons, out-of-frame junctions, or ambiguous translated residues. V3J clonotypes were defined as sequences sharing the same inferred V gene, J gene, and CDR3 amino acid sequence. The percentage overlap between two repertoires was calculated by dividing the number of shared unique clonotypes by the size of the smaller repertoire. Three approaches were used to assess repertoire richness: RTK rarefaction, the Chao1 estimator, and Recon v2.1 estimates of unobserved clonotypes. This is the immuneACCESS table as TCRdb keeps it, with only in-frame sequences that have V and J called. A part of the clones is gone; compared with another copy, unresolved V genes explain less than half, and the rest is unexplained. That table supplies the V and J calls and clone size; D and trimming were determined from the DNA. The sample contains 450,000 to 500,000 clones, 76% of them found a single time. Of the sample, over 10% falls within the top ten clones.

The donors were healthy, HIV-negative adults with no recently reported acute infections or vaccinations. All donors were Caucasian adults living in Nashville, Tennessee, USA. For unsorted samples, 75 million to 90 million PBMCs were counted and genomic DNA was extracted with the QIAamp DNA Blood Mini kit. Blood was obtained by leukapheresis, after which PBMCs were separated by Ficoll-Histopaque density gradient centrifugation and cryopreserved in liquid nitrogen vapor phase. The sample was PBMCs. The TCR comes from a woman aged 35 to 49 in good health. Some clones in this sample may be carry-over from other donors' samples.

CDR3 protein: CASSQGGGTDTQYF. The DNA sequence is given as TGTGCCAGCAGCCAGGGCGGAGGCACAGATACGCAGTATTTT. Recombination linked TRBV5-4 to TRBJ2-3; TRBD1 is possibly the D segment (5 matching bases). Taken from the germline V gene (reference sequence), the CDR1 and CDR2 loops are SGHNT and YYREEE. V and J are truncated by 4 bases and 1 base respectively, leaving an intervening sequence of 10 bases. Counted from cysteine to phenylalanine, this CDR3 has 14 amino acids. Just CDR3 DNA is preserved here, 42 bases in frame from base 1.